The entry below gives a single T cell receptor (beta chain) sequence along with its context. The CDR3 sequence is 13 residues long. The germline V gene encodes CDR1 MNHEY and CDR2 SVGAGI. V lost 6 bases to trimming and J lost 7 bases, with 13 bases between them. The PCR had 60 Vbeta and 13 Jbeta primers. Measured with immunoSEQ multiplex PCR; TCRdb has only the in-frame clones, and not every one. This repertoire shows about 120,000 clones, roughly 79% found once; its top ten account for around 1.7%. The entry originates in a study of cytomegalovirus exposure and HLA in healthy donors. The source is a woman aged 18-35 years in good health and CMV-seronegative. The sequencing sample was made of PBMCs. V is TRBV6-5 and J is TRBJ1-5, with D possibly TRBD1 on 5 matching bases. The DNA of the CDR3 is TGTGCCAGCAGCTTCAGGGTTGAACAGCCCCAGCATTTT. Translation gives CASSFRVEQPQHF.